This T cell receptor beta chain was retrieved from a study of metastatic and nonmetastatic thyroid tumors. This clone was seen a handful of times. Among the patients, none had received any treatment before thyroid surgery. With MiXCR, TCRdb called clones anew from the PCR reads. The sample contains 5,500 to 7,500 clones, 30% to 35% of which appear only once. The sequence came from a female donor with papillary thyroid cancer or a benign thyroid nodule (not recorded which). Some clones in this sample may be carry-over from other donors' samples. Sequencing was performed on tumor tissue.

CDR3 sequence: CASRLPGTSYEQYF. As DNA, the CDR3 is TGTGCCAGCAGGCTACCCGGGACTAGCTACGAGCAGTACTTC. This rearrangement joins TRBV28 to TRBJ2-7, with TRBD2 matching over 8 bases. Germline-derived CDR1 and CDR2 are MDHEN and SYDVKM. J was trimmed by 3 bases and V by 6 bases; bases with no gene match: 7. The CDR3 is 14 amino acids.